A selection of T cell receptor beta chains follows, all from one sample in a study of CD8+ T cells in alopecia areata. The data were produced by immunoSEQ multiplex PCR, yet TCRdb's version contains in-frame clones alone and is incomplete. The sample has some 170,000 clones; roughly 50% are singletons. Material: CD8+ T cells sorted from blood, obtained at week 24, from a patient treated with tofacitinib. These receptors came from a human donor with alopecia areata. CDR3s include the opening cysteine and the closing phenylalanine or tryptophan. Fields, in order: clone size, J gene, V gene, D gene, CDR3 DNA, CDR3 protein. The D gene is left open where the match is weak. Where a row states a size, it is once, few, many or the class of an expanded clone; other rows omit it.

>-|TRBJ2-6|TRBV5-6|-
TGTGCCAGCACTCTTACTACTGGGGCCAACGTCCTGACTTTC
CASTLTTGANVLTF
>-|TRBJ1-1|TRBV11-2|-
TGTGCCAGCAGCTTAGGGGGGTTAATTGCTGAAGCTTTCTTT
CASSLGGLIAEAFF
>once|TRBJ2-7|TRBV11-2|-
TGTGCCAGCAGCTTGGTAGGGGATGCCTACGAGCAGTACTTC
CASSLVGDAYEQYF
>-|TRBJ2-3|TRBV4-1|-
TGCGCCAGCAGCCAACACGGGGGCCGTCTCACAGATACGCAGTATTTT
CASSQHGGRLTDTQYF
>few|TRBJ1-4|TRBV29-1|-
TGCAGCTCCCGGGACGGCAATGAAAAACTGTTTTTT
CSSRDGNEKLFF
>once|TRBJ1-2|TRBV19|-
TGTGCCAGTTACATGGGGTATGGCTACACCTTC
CASYMGYGYTF
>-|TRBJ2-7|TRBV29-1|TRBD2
TGCAGCGTTGCCGGACTAGCGGGGAACTACGAGCAGTACTTC
CSVAGLAGNYEQYF
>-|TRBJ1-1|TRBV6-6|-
TGTGCCAGCACCCTCGACAGAAACACTGAAGCTTTCTTT
CASTLDRNTEAFF
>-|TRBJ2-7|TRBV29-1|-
TGCAGCGTTGAAGTATCGATACTAGATAACGAGCAGTACTTC
CSVEVSILDNEQYF
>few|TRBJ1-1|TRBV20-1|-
TGCACTCCCGAATCTTACACTGAAGCTTTCTTT
CTPESYTEAFF
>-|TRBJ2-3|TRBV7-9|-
TGTGCCAGCAGCTTTGCCCCCGCAGCAGATACGCAGTATTTT
CASSFAPAADTQYF
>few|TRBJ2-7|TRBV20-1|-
TGCAGTGCTAGAGAGGCGTACGAGCAGTACTTC
CSAREAYEQYF
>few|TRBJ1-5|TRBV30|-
TGTGCCTGGAGTGTCTCGGGCAATCAGCCCCAGCATTTT
CAWSVSGNQPQHF
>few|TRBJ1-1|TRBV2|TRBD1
TGTGCCAGCAGTGAGGCAGGGGGCGGCACTGAAGCTTTCTTT
CASSEAGGGTEAFF
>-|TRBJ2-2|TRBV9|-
TGTGCCAGCAGCGTAGGAACCGGAGGGGAGCTGTTTTTT
CASSVGTGGELFF
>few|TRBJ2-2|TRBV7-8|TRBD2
TGTGCCAGCAGCTTTAGCGGGGCGAACACCGGGGAGCTGTTTTTT
CASSFSGANTGELFF
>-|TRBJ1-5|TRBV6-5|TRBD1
TGTGCCAGCAGTTCGCAGGGGGTTCTTCAGCCCCAGCATTTT
CASSSQGVLQPQHF
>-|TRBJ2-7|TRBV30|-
TGTGCCTGGGGCGTCGGGCAGCGGAGCGAGCAGTACTTC
CAWGVGQRSEQYF
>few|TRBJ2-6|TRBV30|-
TGTGCCTGGAGAGGGGGAACCGGGGCCAACGTCCTGACTTTC
CAWRGGTGANVLTF